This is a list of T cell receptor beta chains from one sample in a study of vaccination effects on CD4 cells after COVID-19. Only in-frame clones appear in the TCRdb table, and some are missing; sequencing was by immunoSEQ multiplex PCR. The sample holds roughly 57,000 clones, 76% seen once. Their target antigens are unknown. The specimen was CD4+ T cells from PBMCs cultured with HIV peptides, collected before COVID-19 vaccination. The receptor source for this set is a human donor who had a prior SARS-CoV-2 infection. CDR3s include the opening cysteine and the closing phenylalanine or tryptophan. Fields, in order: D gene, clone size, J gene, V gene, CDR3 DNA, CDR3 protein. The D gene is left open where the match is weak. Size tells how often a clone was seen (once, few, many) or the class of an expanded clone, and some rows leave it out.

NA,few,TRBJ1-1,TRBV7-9,TGTGCCAGCAGCTTATCTGTCCCATCCGCTTTCTTT,CASSLSVPSAFF
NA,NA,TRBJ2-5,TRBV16,TGTGCCAGCAGCCCCGTAGCGGAAGAGACCCAGTACTTC,CASSPVAEETQYF
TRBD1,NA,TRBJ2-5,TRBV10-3,TGTGCCATCAGTGATGCCGCAGAGGGGGTGACAGGGCTGGAAGAGACCCAGTACTTC,CAISDAAEGVTGLEETQYF
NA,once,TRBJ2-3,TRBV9,TGTGCCAGCAGCGTGCTTGGGGGGCCAGGGGATACGCAGTATTTT,CASSVLGGPGDTQYF
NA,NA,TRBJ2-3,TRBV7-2,TGTGCCAGCAGCTTAGGGGGCTCAGATACGCAGTATTTT,CASSLGGSDTQYF
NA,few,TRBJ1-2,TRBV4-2,TGTGCCAGCAGCCAAGATATAGGGACGATGGGGGTAATTGGCTACACCTTC,CASSQDIGTMGVIGYTF
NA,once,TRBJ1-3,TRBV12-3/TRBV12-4,TGTGCCAGCAGTTGGTACGGTGGAAACACCATATATTTT,CASSWYGGNTIYF
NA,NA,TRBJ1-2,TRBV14,TGTGCCAGCAGCCAAGGCCAGAACTATGGCTACACCTTC,CASSQGQNYGYTF
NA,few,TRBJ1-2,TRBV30,TGTGCCTGGAGCCTCGGGTGGGCCTATGGCTACACCTTC,CAWSLGWAYGYTF
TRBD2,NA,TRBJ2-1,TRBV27,TGTGCCACCGGACTAGCCCATACCTACAATGAGCAGTTCTTC,CATGLAHTYNEQFF
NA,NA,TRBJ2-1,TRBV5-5,TGTGCCAGCAGCCCAGACGGCTACTCCTACAATGAGCAGTTCTTC,CASSPDGYSYNEQFF
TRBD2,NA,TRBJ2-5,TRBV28,TGTGCCAGCAGTTCCCTCGGGGGGGGAAGAGAGACCCAGTACTTC,CASSSLGGGRETQYF
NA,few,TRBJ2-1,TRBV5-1,TGCGCCAGCAGCTGGGTCCCCGGCGACAATGAGCAGTTCTTC,CASSWVPGDNEQFF
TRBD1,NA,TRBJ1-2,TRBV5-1,TGCGCCAGCAGCTTGGGGGACAGGGTGGATGGCTACACCTTC,CASSLGDRVDGYTF
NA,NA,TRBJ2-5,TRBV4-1,TGCGCCAGCAGCCAAGGAGAGTACCAAGAGACCCAGTACTTC,CASSQGEYQETQYF
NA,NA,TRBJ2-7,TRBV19,TGTGCCAGTAGTACGACCGCTTACCCCACCTACGAGCAGTACTTC,CASSTTAYPTYEQYF
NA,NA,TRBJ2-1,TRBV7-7,TGTGCTAGCAGCTTAAGCAGAAGCTCCTACAATGAGCAGTTCTTC,CASSLSRSSYNEQFF
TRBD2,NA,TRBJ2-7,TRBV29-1,TGCAGCGCCCGGACTAGCGGGAGTAATCCTGTTGAGCAGTACTTC,CSARTSGSNPVEQYF
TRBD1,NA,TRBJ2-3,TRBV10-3,TGTGCCATCAGGCGGACAGGGTTTAGCACAGATACGCAGTATTTT,CAIRRTGFSTDTQYF
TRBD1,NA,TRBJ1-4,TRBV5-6,TGTGCCAGCAGCTTCTCCGGGACAGATGAAAAACTGTTTTTT,CASSFSGTDEKLFF
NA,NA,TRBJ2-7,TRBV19,TGTGCCAGTAGTACTCAGGGTAATCGGGAGCAGTACTTC,CASSTQGNREQYF
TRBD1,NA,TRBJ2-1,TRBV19,TGTGCCAGTAGTATAGGGGACAGCAAAAACAATGAGCAGTTCTTC,CASSIGDSKNNEQFF
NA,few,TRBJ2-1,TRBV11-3,TGTGCCAGCAGCTTCGGACGGGAGAGTTCTCACAATGAGCAGTTCTTC,CASSFGRESSHNEQFF
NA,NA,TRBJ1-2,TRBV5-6,TGTGCCAGCAGCCTTACAGTAACAAGCTCCTACACCTTC,CASSLTVTSSYTF
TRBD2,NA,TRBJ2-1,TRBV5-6,TGTGCCACAAACCGGATAGCGGGGGCCTACAATGAGCAGTTCTTC,CATNRIAGAYNEQFF
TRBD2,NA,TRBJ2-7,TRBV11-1,TGTGCCAGCAGCTTCGGCGGGGGGGGCCCCTACGAGCAGTACTTC,CASSFGGGGPYEQYF
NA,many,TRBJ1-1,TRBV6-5,TGTGCCAGCAGCGTAACACGGAACACTGAAGCTTTCTTT,CASSVTRNTEAFF
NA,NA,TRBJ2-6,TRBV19,TGTGCCAGTAGTATTGGACCCCTCTCTGGGGCCAACGTCCTGACTTTC,CASSIGPLSGANVLTF
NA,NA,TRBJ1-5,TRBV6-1,TGTGCCAGCAGTGAAGATCTCGCAGGGGCCGAGCCCCAGCATTTT,CASSEDLAGAEPQHF
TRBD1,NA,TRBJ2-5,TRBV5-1,TGCGCCAGCAGCCTGACCATCCAGGGGGCGACCCAGTACTTC,CASSLTIQGATQYF
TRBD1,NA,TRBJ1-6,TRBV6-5,TGTGCCAGCAGCTCATCCGGGACAGGGAATTCACCCCTCCACTTT,CASSSSGTGNSPLHF
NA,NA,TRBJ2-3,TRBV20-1,TGCAGTGCTTTTAGAGCAGATACGCAGTATTTT,CSAFRADTQYF
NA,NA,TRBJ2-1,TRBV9,TGTGCCAGCAGCACCCGAGGCGGCCAGGCCGGCAATGAGCAGTTCTTC,CASSTRGGQAGNEQFF
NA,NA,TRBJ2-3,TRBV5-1,TGCGCCAGCAGCTTGGTTCTGGGGGCGTCCACAGATACGCAGTATTTT,CASSLVLGASTDTQYF
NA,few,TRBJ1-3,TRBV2,TGTGCCAGCAGTGTTTTTGGAAGTGGAAACACCATATATTTT,CASSVFGSGNTIYF
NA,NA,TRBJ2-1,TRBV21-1,TGTGCCAGCAGCACCTCGGGATGGACTAGCGGGAGGCAGGTAAGTGAGCAGTTCTTC,CASSTSGWTSGRQVSEQFF
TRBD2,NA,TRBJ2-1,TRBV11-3,TGTGCCAGTAGAAGGACAAGGACTAGCGGGACGTTCAGCTCCTACAATGAGCAGTTCTTC,CASRRTRTSGTFSSYNEQFF
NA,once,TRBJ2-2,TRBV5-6,TGTGCCAGCAGCTTGGCCTTTGAAACAGACCGAAGGGACACCGGGGAGCTGTTTTTT,CASSLAFETDRRDTGELFF
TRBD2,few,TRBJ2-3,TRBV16,TGTGCCAGCAGCCAATCGACTGGACTAGCTGGTCTGTATTTT,CASSQSTGLAGLYF
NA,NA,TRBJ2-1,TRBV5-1,TGCGCCAGCAGCTTGGACGAGACAGGTATCAATGAGCAGTTCTTC,CASSLDETGINEQFF
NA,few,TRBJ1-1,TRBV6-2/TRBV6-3,TGTGCCAGCAGTTATAACCCCGAGACTGAAGCTTTCTTT,CASSYNPETEAFF
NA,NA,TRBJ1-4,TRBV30,TGTGCCTGGAGTCAATGGGTGGAGGAAAAACTGTTTTTT,CAWSQWVEEKLFF
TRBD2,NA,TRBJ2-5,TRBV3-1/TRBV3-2,TGTGCCAGCAGCCAACTAGCGGGAGGAGAGACCCAGTACTTC,CASSQLAGGETQYF
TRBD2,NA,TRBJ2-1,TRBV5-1,TGCGCCAGCAGCGGCGGGAGCTCCTACAATGAGCAGTTCTTC,CASSGGSSYNEQFF
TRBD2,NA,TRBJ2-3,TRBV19,TGTGCCAGTAGACCCCCTTTACTAGCGGGCGCACATGGGGCAGATACGCAGTATTTT,CASRPPLLAGAHGADTQYF
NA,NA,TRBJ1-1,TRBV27,TGTGCCAGCAGTCTTCGGAAGAACACTGAAGCTTTCTTT,CASSLRKNTEAFF
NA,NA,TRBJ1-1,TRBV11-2,TGTGCCAGCAGCTTCAACACCGGCCAACTCACTGAAGCTTTCTTT,CASSFNTGQLTEAFF